This is a list of T cell receptor beta chains from one sample in a study of cytomegalovirus exposure and HLA in healthy donors. Clones were sequenced by immunoSEQ multiplex PCR, and TCRdb holds only the in-frame ones, with some missing. The profile shows some 190,000 clones, roughly 86% of them singletons. What was sequenced was PBMCs. These receptor sequences come from a man aged 35 to 55 in good health and CMV-seropositive. CDR3s include the opening cysteine and the closing phenylalanine or tryptophan. The D gene is left open where the match is weak. The listing skips clone size in some rows; elsewhere it reads once, few, many or a size class.

TRBD1,.,TRBV9,14,TRBJ2-7,CASSFGQGSYEQYF,TGTGCCAGCAGCTTTGGACAGGGTTCCTACGAGCAGTACTTC
TRBD1,.,TRBV5-4,15,TRBJ1-6,CASSWDRDTSAPLHF,TGTGCCAGCAGCTGGGACAGGGACACTTCTGCACCCCTCCACTTT
.,.,TRBV4-1,15,TRBJ1-3,CASSQGSARGNTIYF,TGCGCCAGCAGCCAAGGGTCCGCCCGGGGAAACACCATATATTTT
TRBD1,.,TRBV11-1,14,TRBJ2-7,CASSPQTGKGEQYF,TGTGCCAGCAGCCCTCAGACAGGGAAGGGCGAGCAGTACTTC
TRBD1,.,TRBV10-3,13,TRBJ1-2,CAAGATGEYGYTF,TGTGCCGCCGGGGCAACAGGGGAGTATGGCTACACCTTC
.,.,TRBV7-9,18,TRBJ1-1,CASSSGVIGRRGEAEAFF,TGTGCCAGCAGCTCAGGGGTGATTGGACGGCGGGGGGAAGCTGAAGCTTTCTTT
TRBD1,.,TRBV29-1,13,TRBJ2-7,CSVVGRGPYEQYF,TGCAGCGTTGTTGGCAGGGGGCCCTACGAGCAGTACTTC
TRBD2,.,TRBV5-4,14,TRBJ2-5,CASSYLAGIETQYF,TGTGCCAGCAGCTATCTAGCGGGAATTGAGACCCAGTACTTC
.,.,TRBV12-5,12,TRBJ2-1,CASGLGGDEQFF,TGTGCTAGTGGTTTGGGGGGAGATGAGCAGTTCTTC
.,few,TRBV2,13,TRBJ2-1,CASSGRVFNEQFF,TGTGCCAGCAGTGGGCGGGTCTTCAATGAGCAGTTCTTC
TRBD1,.,TRBV29-1,14,TRBJ2-2,CSVDETGSMGELFF,TGCAGCGTTGACGAGACAGGGAGTATGGGGGAGCTGTTTTTT
.,.,TRBV27,11,TRBJ2-1,CASSFRNEQFF,TGTGCCAGCAGTTTCAGAAATGAGCAGTTCTTC
.,.,TRBV6-1,13,TRBJ2-5,CASSIRRVETQYF,TGTGCCAGCAGTATCCGCAGGGTCGAGACCCAGTACTTC
TRBD1,few,TRBV7-9,14,TRBJ1-4,CASSPGTANEKLFF,TGTGCCAGCAGCCCAGGGACAGCTAATGAAAAACTGTTTTTT
TRBD2,.,TRBV28,21,TRBJ2-6,CASSPRWYPSGRLAGANVLTF,TGTGCCAGCAGTCCTCGGTGGTATCCCAGCGGGAGGTTAGCTGGGGCCAACGTCCTGACTTTC
.,.,TRBV29-1,14,TRBJ1-2,CSVERIGTNYGYTF,TGCAGCGTTGAGAGGATCGGAACAAACTATGGCTACACCTTC
TRBD2,.,TRBV4-1,16,TRBJ2-3,CASSPRAGGSTDTQYF,TGCGCCAGCAGCCCGCGGGCGGGGGGCAGCACAGATACGCAGTATTTT
TRBD1,.,TRBV5-5,17,TRBJ2-7,CASSLHLVRTGVYEQYF,TGCGCCAGCAGCCTTCATCTGGTCCGGACAGGGGTCTACGAGCAGTACTTC
TRBD1,.,TRBV4-1,19,TRBJ2-5,CASSQVPYINGQGQETQYF,TGCGCCAGCAGCCAAGTCCCATACATAAACGGACAGGGCCAAGAGACCCAGTACTTC
TRBD1,.,TRBV7-6,17,TRBJ2-3,CASSLMPWTGGTDTQYF,TGTGCCAGCAGCTTAATGCCCTGGACAGGGGGCACAGATACGCAGTATTTT
TRBD2,.,TRBV6-7,16,TRBJ2-7,CASSYQRTSEPYEQYF,TGTGCCAGCAGTTACCAAAGGACTAGCGAACCCTACGAGCAGTACTTC
TRBD2,.,TRBV7-9,17,TRBJ2-3,CASSPGTSGRAEDTQYF,TGTGCCAGCAGCCCCGGGACTAGCGGGAGGGCTGAAGATACGCAGTATTTT
.,.,TRBV7-9,15,TRBJ2-7,CASSPYPHSEYEQYF,TGTGCCAGCAGCCCTTATCCCCATTCCGAGTACGAGCAGTACTTC
.,.,TRBV30,11,TRBJ1-1,CACGLSTEAFF,TGTGCCTGTGGACTGAGTACTGAAGCTTTCTTT
.,few,TRBV6-5,12,TRBJ2-3,CASSQAADTQYF,TGTGCCAGCAGTCAGGCCGCAGATACGCAGTATTTT
.,.,TRBV27,14,TRBJ2-3,CATGTGTSKLTQYF,TGTGCCACCGGTACAGGGACGTCCAAATTGACGCAGTATTTT
TRBD2,.,TRBV5-4,15,TRBJ2-2,CASSGGLAGGGELFF,TGTGCCAGCAGCGGCGGACTAGCGGGAGGTGGGGAGCTGTTTTTT
TRBD1,.,TRBV2,17,TRBJ2-6,CASRKGQGAYGANVLTF,TGTGCCAGCAGGAAGGGACAGGGGGCTTATGGGGCCAACGTCCTGACTTTC
TRBD2,.,TRBV9,14,TRBJ2-7,CASSVSGGVYEQYF,TGTGCCAGCAGCGTGAGCGGGGGGGTCTACGAGCAGTACTTC
TRBD1,.,TRBV9,15,TRBJ1-4,CASSVGGQGNEKLFF,TGTGCCAGCAGCGTAGGGGGACAGGGTAATGAAAAACTGTTTTTT
TRBD2,few,TRBV7-8,17,TRBJ2-2,CASSLRGLAGVPGELFF,TGTGCCAGCAGCTTACGGGGACTAGCGGGAGTACCCGGGGAGCTGTTTTTT
TRBD2,.,TRBV7-3,15,TRBJ2-3,CASSLGGLAGDTQYF,TGTGCCAGCAGCTTAGGGGGACTAGCGGGAGATACGCAGTATTTT
.,many,TRBV5-4,15,TRBJ2-7,CASTLGPSTPYEQYF,TGTGCCAGCACCCTGGGCCCAAGCACTCCCTACGAGCAGTACTTC
TRBD2,.,TRBV13,16,TRBJ2-3,CASSGLLAGGPDTQYF,TGTGCCAGCAGCGGCCTACTAGCGGGGGGCCCAGATACGCAGTATTTT
TRBD1,few,TRBV15,14,TRBJ1-1,CATSRVQGAVEAFF,TGTGCCACCAGCAGAGTACAGGGGGCGGTTGAAGCTTTCTTT
TRBD1,once,TRBV11-2,15,TRBJ1-1,CASSLPGQGLTEAFF,TGTGCCAGCAGCTTGCCGGGACAGGGGTTGACTGAAGCTTTCTTT
TRBD1,.,TRBV28,15,TRBJ2-7,CASSTPGQRSYEQYF,TGTGCCAGCAGTACCCCGGGACAGCGCTCCTACGAGCAGTACTTC
TRBD1,few,TRBV5-4,17,TRBJ1-6,CASRVGTANSYNSPLHF,TGTGCCAGCAGGGTGGGGACAGCAAACTCCTATAATTCACCCCTCCACTTT
.,.,TRBV6-5,14,TRBJ2-7,CAISESGWLSEQYF,TGTGCCATCAGTGAGTCGGGGTGGCTCTCCGAGCAGTACTTC
TRBD2,.,TRBV7-6,15,TRBJ2-1,CASSKLAGGPNEQFF,TGTGCCAGCAGCAAACTAGCGGGAGGGCCCAATGAGCAGTTCTTC
.,.,TRBV6-1,15,TRBJ2-1,CASSSKWTTYNEQFF,TGTGCCAGCAGTTCTAAATGGACTACCTACAATGAGCAGTTCTTC
TRBD2,.,TRBV5-4,13,TRBJ2-7,CASSPGGSYEQYF,TGTGCCAGCAGTCCGGGGGGTTCCTACGAGCAGTACTTC
TRBD1,.,TRBV5-4,15,TRBJ2-3,CASSLQGISTDTQYF,TGTGCCAGCAGCTTACAGGGGATAAGCACAGATACGCAGTATTTT
TRBD1,.,TRBV19,15,TRBJ1-2,CASSISWTGGNGYTF,TGTGCCAGTAGTATCTCCTGGACAGGGGGAAATGGCTACACCTTC
.,.,TRBV5-1,16,TRBJ2-3,CASSLAGGGNTDTQYF,TGCGCCAGCAGCTTGGCCGGGGGAGGCAACACAGATACGCAGTATTTT
.,.,TRBV5-6,13,TRBJ1-3,CASSPVSGNTIYF,TGTGCCAGCAGCCCCGTAAGCGGAAACACCATATATTTT
TRBD2,.,TRBV2,15,TRBJ2-1,CASSPSGGPFNEQFF,TGTGCCAGCAGCCCCTCGGGGGGACCATTCAATGAGCAGTTCTTC
TRBD1,.,TRBV11-2,16,TRBJ2-3,CASRFRQGGVTDTQYF,TGTGCCAGCAGATTCCGACAGGGTGGGGTAACAGATACGCAGTATTTT